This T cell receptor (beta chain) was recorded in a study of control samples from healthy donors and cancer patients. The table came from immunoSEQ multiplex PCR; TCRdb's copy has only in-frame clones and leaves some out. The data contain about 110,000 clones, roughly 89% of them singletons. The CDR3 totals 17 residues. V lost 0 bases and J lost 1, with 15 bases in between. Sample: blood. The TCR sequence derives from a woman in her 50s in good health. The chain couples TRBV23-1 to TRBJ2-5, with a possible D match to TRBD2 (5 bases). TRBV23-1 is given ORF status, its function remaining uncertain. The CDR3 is CASSQSSSRRGQETQYF. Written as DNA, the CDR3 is TGCGCCAGCAGTCAATCTAGTAGCAGACGGGGCCAAGAGACCCAGTACTTC.